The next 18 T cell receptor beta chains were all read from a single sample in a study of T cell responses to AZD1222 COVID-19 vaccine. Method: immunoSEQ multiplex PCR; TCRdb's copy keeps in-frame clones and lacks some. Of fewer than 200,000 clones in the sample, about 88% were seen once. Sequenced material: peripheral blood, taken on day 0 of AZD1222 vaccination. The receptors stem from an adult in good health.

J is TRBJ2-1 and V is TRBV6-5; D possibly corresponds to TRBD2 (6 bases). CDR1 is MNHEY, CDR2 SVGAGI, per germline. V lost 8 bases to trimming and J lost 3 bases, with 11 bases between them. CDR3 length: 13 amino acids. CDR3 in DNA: TGTGCCAGCGTGCGAGCGGGCTACAATGAGCAGTTCTTC. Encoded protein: CASVRAGYNEQFF.

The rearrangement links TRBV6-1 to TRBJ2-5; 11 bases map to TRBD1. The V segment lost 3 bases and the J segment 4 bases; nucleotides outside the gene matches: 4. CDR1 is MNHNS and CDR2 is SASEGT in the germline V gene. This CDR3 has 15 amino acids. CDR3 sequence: CASSDRGTGGETQYF. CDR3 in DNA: TGTGCCAGCAGTGATAGGGGGACAGGGGGAGAGACCCAGTACTTC.

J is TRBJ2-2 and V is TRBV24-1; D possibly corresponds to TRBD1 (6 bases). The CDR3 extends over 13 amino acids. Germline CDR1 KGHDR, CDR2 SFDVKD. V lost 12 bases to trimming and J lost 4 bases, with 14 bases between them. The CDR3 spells CAARTGFTGELFF. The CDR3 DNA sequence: TGTGCCGCAAGAACAGGGTTCACCGGGGAGCTGTTTTTT.

The CDR3 region is CAWQTGTHHQETQYF. CDR3 coding DNA: TGTGCCTGGCAAACAGGGACCCACCACCAAGAGACCCAGTACTTC. The rearrangement links TRBV30 to TRBJ2-5, with a tentative D call TRBD1 (6 bases). There are 15 residues in the CDR3. Looked up from germline, CDR1 is GTSNPN and CDR2 is SVGIG (reference sequence). Trimming left V 5 bases short and J 0 bases short, with 16 bases between.

The CDR3 coding sequence is TGTGCCAGCAGCACCGGGGTGGGCGAGCAGTACTTC. Encoded protein: CASSTGVGEQYF. The J gene is TRBJ2-7, the V gene TRBV6-5, with D perhaps matching TRBD2 (5 bases). Germline V gene lookup returns CDR1 MNHEY and CDR2 SVGAGI. The CDR3 is made up of 12 amino acids. V lost 6 bases to trimming and J lost 6 bases, with 12 bases between them.

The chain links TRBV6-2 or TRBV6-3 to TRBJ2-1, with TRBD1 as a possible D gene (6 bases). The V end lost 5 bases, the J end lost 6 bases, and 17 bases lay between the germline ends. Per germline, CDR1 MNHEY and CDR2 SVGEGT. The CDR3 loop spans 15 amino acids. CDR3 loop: CASSGRGNVINEQFF. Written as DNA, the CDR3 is TGTGCCAGCAGTGGCAGGGGTAACGTCATCAATGAGCAGTTCTTC.

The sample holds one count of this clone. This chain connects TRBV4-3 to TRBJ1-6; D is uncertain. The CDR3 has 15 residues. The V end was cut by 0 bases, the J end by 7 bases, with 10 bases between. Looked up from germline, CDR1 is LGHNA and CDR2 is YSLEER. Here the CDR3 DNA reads TGCGCCAGCAGCCAAGATGCCGCCGGAAATTCACCCCTCCACTTT. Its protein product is CASSQDAAGNSPLHF.

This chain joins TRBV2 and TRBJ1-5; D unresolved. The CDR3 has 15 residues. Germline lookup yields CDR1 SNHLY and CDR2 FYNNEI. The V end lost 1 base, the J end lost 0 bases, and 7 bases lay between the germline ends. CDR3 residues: CASSEDVYSNQPQHF. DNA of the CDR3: TGTGCCAGCAGTGAAGACGTATATAGCAATCAGCCCCAGCATTTT.

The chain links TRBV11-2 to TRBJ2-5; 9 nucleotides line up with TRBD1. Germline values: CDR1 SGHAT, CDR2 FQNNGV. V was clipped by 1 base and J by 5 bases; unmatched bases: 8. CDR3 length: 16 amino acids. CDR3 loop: CASSLGGTGMMETQYF. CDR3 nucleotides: TGTGCCAGCAGCTTAGGTGGGACAGGGATGATGGAGACCCAGTACTTC.

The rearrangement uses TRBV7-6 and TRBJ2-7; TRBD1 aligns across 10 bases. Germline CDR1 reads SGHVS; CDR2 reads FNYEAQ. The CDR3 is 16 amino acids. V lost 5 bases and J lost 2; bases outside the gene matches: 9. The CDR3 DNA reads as TGTGCCAGCAGCCGACCTCGGACAGGGGGAACCTACGAGCAGTACTTC. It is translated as CASSRPRTGGTYEQYF.

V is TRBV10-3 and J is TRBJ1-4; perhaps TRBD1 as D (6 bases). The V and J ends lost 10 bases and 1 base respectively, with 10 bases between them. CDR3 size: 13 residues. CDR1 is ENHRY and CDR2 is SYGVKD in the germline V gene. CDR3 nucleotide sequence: TGTGCCACCGGAGGGGGAACTAATGAAAAACTGTTTTTT. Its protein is CATGGGTNEKLFF.

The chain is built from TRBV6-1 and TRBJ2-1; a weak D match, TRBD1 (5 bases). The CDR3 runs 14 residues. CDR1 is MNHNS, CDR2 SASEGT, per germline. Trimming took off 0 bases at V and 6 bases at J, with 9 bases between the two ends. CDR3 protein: CASSEASRANEQFF. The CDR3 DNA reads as TGTGCCAGCAGTGAAGCAAGCAGGGCCAATGAGCAGTTCTTC.

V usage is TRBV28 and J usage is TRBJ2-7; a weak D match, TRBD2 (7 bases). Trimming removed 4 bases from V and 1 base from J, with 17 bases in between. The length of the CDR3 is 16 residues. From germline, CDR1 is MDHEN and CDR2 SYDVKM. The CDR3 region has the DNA TGTGCCAGCAGTTCCGAGGGAGGGGGTAGTTCCTACGAGCAGTACTTC. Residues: CASSSEGGGSSYEQYF.

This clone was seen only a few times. The CDR3 region has the DNA TGTGCCAGCAGCACGCACAGGGGAACCTACGAGCAGTACTTC. Encoded protein: CASSTHRGTYEQYF. The chain uses TRBV11-2 and TRBJ2-7; 7 bases are a match to TRBD1. Trimming took 5 bases from V and 2 from J; bases not matched to a gene: 6. Germline V CDR1 and CDR2: SGHAT, FQNNGV. CDR3 length: 14 residues.

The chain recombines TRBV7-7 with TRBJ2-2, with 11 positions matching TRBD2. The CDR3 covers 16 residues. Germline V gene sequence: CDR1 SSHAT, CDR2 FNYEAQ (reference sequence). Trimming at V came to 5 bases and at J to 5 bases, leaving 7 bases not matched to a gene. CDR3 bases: TGTGCCAGCAGCGCCACTAGCGGGGGAGGGACCGGGGAGCTGTTTTTT. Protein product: CASSATSGGGTGELFF.

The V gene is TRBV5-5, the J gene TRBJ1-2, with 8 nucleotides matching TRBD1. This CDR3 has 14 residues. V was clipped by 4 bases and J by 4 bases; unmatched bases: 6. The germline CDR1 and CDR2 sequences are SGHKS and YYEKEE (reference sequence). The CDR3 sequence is CASSRTGSVYGYTF. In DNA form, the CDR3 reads TGTGCCAGCAGCAGGACAGGGAGTGTCTATGGCTACACCTTC.

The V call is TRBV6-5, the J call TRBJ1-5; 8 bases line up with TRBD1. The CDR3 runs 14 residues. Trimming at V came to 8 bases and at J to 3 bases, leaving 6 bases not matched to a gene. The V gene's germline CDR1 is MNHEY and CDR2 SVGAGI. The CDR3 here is CASWAGGTNQPQHF. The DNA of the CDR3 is TGTGCCAGCTGGGCAGGGGGCACCAATCAGCCCCAGCATTTT.

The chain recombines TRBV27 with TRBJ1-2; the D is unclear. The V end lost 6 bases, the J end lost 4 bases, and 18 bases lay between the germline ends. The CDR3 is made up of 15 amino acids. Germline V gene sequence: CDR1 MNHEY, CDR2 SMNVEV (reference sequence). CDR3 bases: TGTGCCAGCAGCGACCTGATCACGGGGATCTATGGCTACACCTTC. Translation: CASSDLITGIYGYTF.